This entry describes one T cell receptor (beta chain). Antigen: not known. The CDR3 is 15 residues long. V was pared by 5 bases and J by 1 base, with 14 bases between. Per germline, CDR1 MNHEY and CDR2 SVGEGT. This sample is part of a study of T-cell memory formation after mild COVID-19. Background on the study: TCR clustering was largely donor specific. Study-wide points: Pre-infection memory held some responding clones, suggesting pre-existing cross-reactive T cells responded. Contracting clones from day 15 to 85 showed balanced CD4/CD8; later expanders favored CD4+.

TCR alpha and TCR beta cDNA libraries carrying sample barcodes and UMIs were produced by 5'RACE using constant-segment primers. TCRdb passed the 5' RACE reads through MiXCR, listing each CDR3 protein once. The repertoire includes 300,000 or so distinct CDR3 sequences, about 16% of them detected once, and about a fifth sits in the top ten. The sample taken for sequencing was PBMCs or a T cell subset sorted from them (not recorded which). This TCR came from a man between 18 and 29 years old who had mild COVID-19 (a few samples of this study predate the infection). Cell type and time point are not known. The genes are TRBV6-2 or TRBV6-3 and TRBJ1-1; D unresolved. The CDR3 sequence is CASSNYLGANTEAFF. The CDR3, as DNA: TGTGCCAGCAGTAACTACTTGGGAGCGAACACTGAAGCTTTCTTT.